This T cell receptor (beta chain) was sequenced in a study of blood T cells in healthy people across ages. Through a sample-barcoded 5' primer and a J-beta primer mix, a second PCR was run for roughly 6 to 12 cycles. TCRdb processed the 5' RACE reads anew with MiXCR; each CDR3 protein has one entry. The data show over a million distinct CDR3 sequences, under 55% seen once. The receptor was derived from a woman aged 55-70 years in good health. Sequenced sample: blood.

This CDR3 reads CASSKAGSSAGAGETQYF. The CDR3 DNA reads as TGTGCCAGTAGTAAGGCGGGATCTAGCGCGGGAGCAGGAGAGACCCAGTACTTC. The chain carries TRBV19 and TRBJ2-5, with TRBD2 matching over 7 bases. The V and J ends lost 4 bases and 4 bases, in that order; junction bases with no gene match: 18. CDR1 LNHDA and CDR2 SQIVND come from the germline V gene (reference sequence). This CDR3 comprises 18 residues.